This TCR beta chain was sequenced during a study of blood T cell repertoires in COVID-19. Across the whole study: Spain, Italy and the United States supplied samples that represented acute and convalescent COVID-19. PBMCs, B-cell-depleted T cells, or T cells provided the cDNA or gDNA that made up the material.

Original methodology: Scientists estimated how many nucleated cells there were by amplifying reference gene primers. Assay used: immunoSEQ multiplex PCR; TCRdb lists only in-frame clones, some missing. That table gives V, J and clone size, and the DNA gave D and trimming. The sample carries roughly 230,000 clones, more than 80% recorded once. The length of the CDR3 is 14 residues. Germline V gives CDR1 KGHDR, CDR2 SFDVKD. Losses at the gene ends were 9 bases for V and 8 bases for J; bases not matched to a gene: 8. The receptor was isolated from a human donor in a cohort sampled during active COVID-19. The chain links TRBV24-1 to TRBJ1-6, with TRBD1 matching 8 bases. The sample comprised peripheral blood. CDR3 in amino acids: CATGLTGGDSPLHF. The CDR3 coding sequence is TGTGCCACCGGGTTAACAGGGGGAGATTCACCCCTCCACTTT.